Listed below are T cell receptor beta chains from one sample, sequenced in a study of blood T cell repertoires in COVID-19. Assay: immunoSEQ multiplex PCR; the TCRdb copy retains only in-frame clones and omits some. The sample records fewer than 85,000 clones, around 83% being singletons. The sample taken for sequencing was peripheral blood. Receptors were obtained from a woman aged 60-75 years with acute or convalescent COVID-19. Both conserved end residues are part of each CDR3. The D gene is left open where the match is weak. Size is stated for part of the rows, as once, few or many counts, or as a class when the clone is expanded.

v_call: TRBV19
d_call: TRBD1
clone_size: NA
j_call: TRBJ1-6
cdr3_nt: TGTGCCAGCCGTCTCAAACCGGGACAGGGTCCTTCACCCCTCCACTTT
cdr3_aa: CASRLKPGQGPSPLHF

v_call: TRBV30
d_call: NA
clone_size: once
j_call: TRBJ1-6
cdr3_nt: TGTGCCTGGAACAGGGTTTCACCCCTCCACTTT
cdr3_aa: CAWNRVSPLHF

v_call: TRBV19
d_call: TRBD1
clone_size: NA
j_call: TRBJ2-3
cdr3_nt: TGTGCCAGTAGTATCGGGACAGGGATCACAGATACGCAGTATTTT
cdr3_aa: CASSIGTGITDTQYF

v_call: TRBV9
d_call: NA
clone_size: NA
j_call: TRBJ2-3
cdr3_nt: TGTGCCAGCTCTGCGGTAGTAACAGATACGCAGTATTTT
cdr3_aa: CASSAVVTDTQYF

v_call: TRBV14
d_call: TRBD1
clone_size: NA
j_call: TRBJ1-2
cdr3_nt: TGTGCCAGCAGCCAAGCTTCAGGGGGCGGACTCAGCTATGGCTACACCTTC
cdr3_aa: CASSQASGGGLSYGYTF

v_call: TRBV5-1
d_call: NA
clone_size: NA
j_call: TRBJ1-1
cdr3_nt: TGCGCCAGCAGCTCGAGTCCGAACACTGAAGCTTTCTTT
cdr3_aa: CASSSSPNTEAFF

v_call: TRBV15
d_call: TRBD2
clone_size: NA
j_call: TRBJ2-7
cdr3_nt: TGTGCCACCAGCTTCGGGGGGGCATCCTACGAGCAGTACTTC
cdr3_aa: CATSFGGASYEQYF

v_call: TRBV19
d_call: NA
clone_size: few
j_call: TRBJ2-5
cdr3_nt: TGTGCCAGTAGTATAGGGAGGGCGGGGTTGCAAGAGACCCAGTACTTC
cdr3_aa: CASSIGRAGLQETQYF

v_call: TRBV11-1
d_call: NA
clone_size: NA
j_call: TRBJ2-3
cdr3_nt: TGTGCCAGCAGCTTAGGACCCTCAAGAGGAGCAGATACGCAGTATTTT
cdr3_aa: CASSLGPSRGADTQYF

v_call: TRBV7-2
d_call: TRBD2
clone_size: NA
j_call: TRBJ2-2
cdr3_nt: TGTGCCAGCAGCCTCCTTAGCGGGGCGAACACCGGGGAGCTGTTTTTT
cdr3_aa: CASSLLSGANTGELFF

v_call: TRBV5-5
d_call: NA
clone_size: NA
j_call: TRBJ1-5
cdr3_nt: TGTGCCAGCAGCTTTCTGACTGAGCACAATCAGCCCCAGCATTTT
cdr3_aa: CASSFLTEHNQPQHF

v_call: TRBV25-1
d_call: NA
clone_size: NA
j_call: TRBJ2-7
cdr3_nt: TGTGCCAGCAGTCCGATGGGACACCAGAGCTCCTACGAGCAGTACTTC
cdr3_aa: CASSPMGHQSSYEQYF

v_call: TRBV19
d_call: TRBD1
clone_size: NA
j_call: TRBJ2-7
cdr3_nt: TGTGCCAGTAGTATAGATCTGGACAGGGCCCCCTACGAGCAGTACTTC
cdr3_aa: CASSIDLDRAPYEQYF

v_call: TRBV2
d_call: TRBD1
clone_size: NA
j_call: TRBJ1-4
cdr3_nt: TGTGCCAGCAGGGGGACAGGGGGCCCTCTAACTAATGAAAAACTGTTTTTT
cdr3_aa: CASRGTGGPLTNEKLFF

v_call: TRBV3-1/TRBV3-2
d_call: TRBD2
clone_size: NA
j_call: TRBJ2-1
cdr3_nt: TGTGCCAGCACTGGGTCGGCTAGCGGGTACAATGAGCAGTTCTTC
cdr3_aa: CASTGSASGYNEQFF

v_call: TRBV14
d_call: NA
clone_size: NA
j_call: TRBJ2-3
cdr3_nt: TGTGCCAGCAGCCAAGATTGGGCCAAGCAGTATTTT
cdr3_aa: CASSQDWAKQYF

v_call: TRBV6-6
d_call: NA
clone_size: NA
j_call: TRBJ1-4
cdr3_nt: TGTGCCAGCAGTTACTCACGGGCCAGGGCTGAACTGTTTTTT
cdr3_aa: CASSYSRARAELFF

v_call: TRBV6-1
d_call: NA
clone_size: NA
j_call: TRBJ1-1
cdr3_nt: TGTGCCAGCAGTGATCCGGGGGGTGTTGGGAACACTGAAGCTTTCTTT
cdr3_aa: CASSDPGGVGNTEAFF

v_call: TRBV21-1
d_call: NA
clone_size: NA
j_call: TRBJ1-1
cdr3_nt: TGTGCCAGAGAGTTTCCCGGGAAGGAAGCTTTCTTT
cdr3_aa: CAREFPGKEAFF

v_call: TRBV30
d_call: NA
clone_size: NA
j_call: TRBJ1-2
cdr3_nt: TGTGCCTGGACAGGAGGGATTTGGGGTTATGGCTACACCTTC
cdr3_aa: CAWTGGIWGYGYTF

v_call: TRBV6-1
d_call: NA
clone_size: NA
j_call: TRBJ1-3
cdr3_nt: TGTGCCAGCAGTGAAGCCAGGGCTCCCAGGGGAAACACCATATATTTT
cdr3_aa: CASSEARAPRGNTIYF